This TCR beta chain comes out of a study of blood T cell repertoires in COVID-19. In the study overall: Whether acute or convalescent, the COVID-19 samples came from the United States, Italy and Spain. The cDNA or gDNA used as material had been derived from T cells, B-cell-depleted T cells, or PBMCs.

In the authors' methods: Estimates of nucleated cell counts were drawn from the amplification of reference gene primers. Clones were sequenced by immunoSEQ multiplex PCR, and TCRdb holds only the in-frame ones, with some missing. The V and J calls and clone size come from that table; D and trimming were worked out from the DNA. This sample yields roughly 150,000 clones, of which around 88% are seen a single time; around 19% belongs to the top ten. Germline assignment: CDR1 SGHTA and CDR2 FQGNSA. V trimming: 5 bases; J trimming: 7 bases; junction bases outside the gene matches: 5. The length of the CDR3 is 13 residues. This clone was seen only once.

This clonotype originated in a woman aged 70-85 years who had recovered from COVID-19. The sequenced sample consisted of peripheral blood. This chain connects TRBV7-2 to TRBJ1-5; 7 positions match TRBD1. The CDR3 DNA reads TGTGCCAGCAGCCCACAGGGGTGGCAGCCCCAGCATTTT. This translates into CASSPQGWQPQHF.